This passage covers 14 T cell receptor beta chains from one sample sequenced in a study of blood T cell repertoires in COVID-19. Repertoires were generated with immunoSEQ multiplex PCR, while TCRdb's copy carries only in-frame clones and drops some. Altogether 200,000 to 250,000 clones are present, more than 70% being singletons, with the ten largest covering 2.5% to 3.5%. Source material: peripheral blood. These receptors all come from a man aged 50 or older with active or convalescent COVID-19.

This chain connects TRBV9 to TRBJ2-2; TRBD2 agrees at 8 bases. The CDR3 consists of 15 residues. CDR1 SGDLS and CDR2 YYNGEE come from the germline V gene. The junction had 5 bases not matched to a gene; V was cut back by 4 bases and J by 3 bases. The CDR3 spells CASSPGGPYTGELFF. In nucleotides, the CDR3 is TGTGCCAGCAGCCCGGGAGGGCCATACACCGGGGAGCTGTTTTTT. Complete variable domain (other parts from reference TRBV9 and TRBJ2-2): DSGVTQTPKHLITATGQRVTLRCSPRSGDLSVYWYQQSLDQGLQFLIQYYNGEERAKGNILERFSAQQFPDLHSELNLSSLELGDSALYFCASSPGGPYTGELFFGEGSRLTVL.

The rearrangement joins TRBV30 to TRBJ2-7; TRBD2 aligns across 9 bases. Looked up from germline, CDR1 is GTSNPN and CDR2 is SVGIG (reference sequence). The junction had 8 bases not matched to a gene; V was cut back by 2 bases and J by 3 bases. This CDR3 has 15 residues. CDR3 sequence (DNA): TGTGCCTGGAGTCCCGGACTAGCGACTTTCTACGAGCAGTACTTC. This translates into CAWSPGLATFYEQYF.

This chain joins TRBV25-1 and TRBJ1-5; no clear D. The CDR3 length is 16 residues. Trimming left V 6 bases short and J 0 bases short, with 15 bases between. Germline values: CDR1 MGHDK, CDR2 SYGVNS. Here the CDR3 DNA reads TGTGCCAGCAGCCACAACCCGGCGGATAGCAATCAGCCCCAGCATTTT. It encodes CASSHNPADSNQPQHF.

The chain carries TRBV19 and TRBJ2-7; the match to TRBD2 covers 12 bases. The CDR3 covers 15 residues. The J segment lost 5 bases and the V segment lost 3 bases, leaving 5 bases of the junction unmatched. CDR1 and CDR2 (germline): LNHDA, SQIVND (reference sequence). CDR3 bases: TGTGCCAGTAGTATGGGTCGACTAGCGGGAGACGAGCAGTACTTC. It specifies CASSMGRLAGDEQYF.

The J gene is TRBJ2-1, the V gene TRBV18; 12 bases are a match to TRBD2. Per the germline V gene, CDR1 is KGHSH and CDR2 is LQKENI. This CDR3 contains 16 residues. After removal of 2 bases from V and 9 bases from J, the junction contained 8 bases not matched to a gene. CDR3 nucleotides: TGTGCCAGCTCACCAGGGCGACTAGCGGGAGCGGGTGAGCAGTTCTTC. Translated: CASSPGRLAGAGEQFF.

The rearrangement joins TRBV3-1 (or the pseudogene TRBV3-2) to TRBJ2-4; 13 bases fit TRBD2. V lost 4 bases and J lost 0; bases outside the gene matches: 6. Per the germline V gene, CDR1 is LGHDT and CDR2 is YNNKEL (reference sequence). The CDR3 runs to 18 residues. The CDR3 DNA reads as TGTGCCAGCAGCCTGACTAGCGGGAGGTTTCTAGCCAAAAACATTCAGTACTTC. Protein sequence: CASSLTSGRFLAKNIQYF.

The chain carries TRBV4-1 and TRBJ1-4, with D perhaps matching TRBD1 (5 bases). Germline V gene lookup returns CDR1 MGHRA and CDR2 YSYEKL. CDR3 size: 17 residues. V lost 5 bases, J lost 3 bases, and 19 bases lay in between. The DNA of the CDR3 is TGCGCCAGCAGCATATCTTCTCTCGGGGGACCTAATGAAAAACTGTTTTTT. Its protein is CASSISSLGGPNEKLFF.

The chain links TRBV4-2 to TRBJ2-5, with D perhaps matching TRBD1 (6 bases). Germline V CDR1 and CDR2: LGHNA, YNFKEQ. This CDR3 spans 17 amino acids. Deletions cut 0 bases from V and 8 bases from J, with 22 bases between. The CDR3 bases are TGTGCCAGCAGCCAAGATGTGTGGGACACCGAAAAAGGAACCCAGTACTTC. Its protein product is CASSQDVWDTEKGTQYF.

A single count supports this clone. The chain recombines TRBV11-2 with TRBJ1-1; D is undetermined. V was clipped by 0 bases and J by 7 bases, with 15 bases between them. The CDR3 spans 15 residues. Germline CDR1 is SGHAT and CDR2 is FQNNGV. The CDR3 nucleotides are TGTGCCAGCAGCTTAGATCGGAGGTTTTATGGTGAAGCTTTCTTT. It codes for CASSLDRRFYGEAFF.

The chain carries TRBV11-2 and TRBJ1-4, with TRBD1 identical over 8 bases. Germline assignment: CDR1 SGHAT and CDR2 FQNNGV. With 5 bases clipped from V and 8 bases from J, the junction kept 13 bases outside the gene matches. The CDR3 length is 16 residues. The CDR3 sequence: CASSATLQGGEEKLFF. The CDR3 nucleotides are TGTGCCAGCAGCGCGACCTTACAGGGGGGAGAAGAAAAACTGTTTTTT.

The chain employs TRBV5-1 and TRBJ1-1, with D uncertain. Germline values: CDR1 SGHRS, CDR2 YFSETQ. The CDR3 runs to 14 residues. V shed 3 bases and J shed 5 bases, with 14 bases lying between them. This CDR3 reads CASSSEGLRTEAFF. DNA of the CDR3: TGCGCCAGCAGCTCCGAGGGTCTTCGAACTGAAGCTTTCTTT.

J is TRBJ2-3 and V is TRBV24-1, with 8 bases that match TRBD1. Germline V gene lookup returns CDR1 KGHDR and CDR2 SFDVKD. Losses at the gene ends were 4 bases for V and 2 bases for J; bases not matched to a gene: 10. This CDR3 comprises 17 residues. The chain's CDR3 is CATSDPSTGDYTDTQYF. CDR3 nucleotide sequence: TGTGCCACCAGTGACCCTTCGACAGGGGATTACACAGATACGCAGTATTTT.

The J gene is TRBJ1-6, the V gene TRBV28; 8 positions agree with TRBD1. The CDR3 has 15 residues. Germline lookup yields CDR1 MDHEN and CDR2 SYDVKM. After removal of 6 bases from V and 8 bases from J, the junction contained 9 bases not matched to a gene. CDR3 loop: CASSGDDRGYSPLHF. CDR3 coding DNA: TGTGCCAGCAGCGGAGATGACAGGGGATATTCACCCCTCCACTTT. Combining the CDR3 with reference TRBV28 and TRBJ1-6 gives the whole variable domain DVKVTQSSRYLVKRTGEKVFLECVQDMDHENMFWYRQDPGLGLRLIYFSYDVKMKEKGDIPEGYSVSREKKERFSLILESASTNQTSMYLCASSGDDRGYSPLHFGNGTRLTVT.

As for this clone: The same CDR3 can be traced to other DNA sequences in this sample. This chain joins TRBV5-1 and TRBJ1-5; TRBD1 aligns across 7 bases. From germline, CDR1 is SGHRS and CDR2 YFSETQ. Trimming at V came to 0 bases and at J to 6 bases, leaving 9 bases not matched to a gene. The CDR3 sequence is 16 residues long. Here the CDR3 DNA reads TGCGCCAGCAGCTTGGGCCCGAACAGGGGAGGTCAGCCCCAGCATTTT. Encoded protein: CASSLGPNRGGQPQHF.